This T cell receptor beta chain was recovered during a study of identical twins (TCRdb year 2016). Broadly, across the study: TCR alpha and beta repertoires from monozygotic twins, unrelated adults of various ages and cord blood were deep-sequenced to test whether fetal clonotypes persist. To rule out contamination, the twin experiments were replicated at different times with different library preparation protocols.

As to this clonotype: Its antigen target is currently unknown. Base qualities were left out, and no much larger clone turns up one base away.

CDR1 MNHEY and CDR2 SMNVEV were looked up in the germline V gene (reference sequence). From the cysteine up to the phenylalanine, the CDR3 has a length of 13 residues. The kept DNA is CDR3 alone, 39 bases in frame from the first base. The germline ends are 11 bases apart after V is trimmed by 3 bases and J by 8 bases. Library construction relied on 5' RACE. These reads were obtained on an Illumina HiSeq 2000. Template switching added a universal primer binding site, and the final cDNA carried a unique molecular identifier that allowed TCR cDNA molecules to be counted accurately. First-strand cDNA for TCR alpha and beta chains was synthesized from specific primers in the conserved constant-segment region. To control for contamination, each cDNA library was double barcoded with a SMART-Mk sample barcode plus Illumina barcodes. Two successive PCR steps introduced TruSeq adapter sequences along with Illumina sample barcodes. Sequencing of the TCR alpha and beta cDNA libraries was done on the Illumina HiSeq platform using custom primers. Processing in the source paper ran as follows. Unique molecular identifiers were extracted from raw reads with MiGEC, and CDR3 positions were determined with MiXCR. Recombination models were inferred per individual with the repgenHMM and IGoR tools using an EM algorithm. Shared clonotypes were analyzed with the tcR package in R, and sharing was normalized by the product of cloneset sizes. To study raw recombination free of thymic and clonal selection effects, out-of-frame nonproductive sequences were analyzed. TCRdb reran the public reads through fastp at Q25 and MiXCR, keeping productive beta chains. Rows with one shared CDR3 protein collapse into an entry with the most common genes and DNA. The V and J calls were determined by TCRdb, not by the authors. The sample yields 1.5 million to 2 million distinct CDR3 sequences; under 35% were counted once. Of the sample, around 0.25% falls within the top ten clones.

Only healthy Caucasian donors were included. General conclusions and limits of the study: Conclusions relied on cross-sectional statistical analysis, since the same donors could not be followed over many years. Out-of-frame TCR alpha sharing in monozygotic twins was systematically underestimated by recombination models, whereas sharing between unrelated individuals was in agreement with the recombination models. Excess twin sharing in beta out-of-frame sequences was weaker because fewer shared sequences lowered the signal-to-noise ratio. Abundant cord blood beta clonotypes had fewer insertions, young adult naive repertoires showed a similar but weaker trend, and memory repertoires showed no such trend. Invariant T cells such as MAIT and iNKT could partly confound zero-insertion analyses, though diverse VJ usage argued against this for most clonotypes. Out-of-frame TCR alpha sequences shared between twins showed an excess of low generation-probability sequences compared with coincidental sharing between unrelated individuals.

The specimen was cord blood. The chain links TRBV27 with TRBJ2-1; TRBD1 is a possible D gene, resting on 6 matching bases. The sequence derives from a newborn girl in good health. The sequenced DNA: TGTGCCAGCAGTTTTACAGGGTCCCATGAGCAGTTCTTC. This is translated as CASSFTGSHEQFF.